The following is a T cell receptor beta chain sequence with its context. Trimming shortened V by 4 bases and J by 2 bases, and 17 bases separated the two germline ends. The CDR3 consists of 16 residues. Germline V gene lookup returns CDR1 SGHRS and CDR2 YFSETQ. Clinical history reported by participants formed the basis on which cohorts were assigned. This sample is part of a study of blood T cell repertoires in COVID-19. As processed by the authors: For nucleated cells, counts were estimated from reference gene primer amplification. TCRdb's copy holds only in-frame clones and misses some; the assay was immunoSEQ multiplex PCR. Clonal size and the V and J genes are those of that table, whereas D and trimming came from the DNA. The sample holds roughly 250,000 clones, roughly nine tenths seen once.

This clonotype originated in a woman in her twenties or thirties with acute COVID-19. The rearrangement joins TRBV5-1 to TRBJ2-3; possibly TRBD2 for D (6 bases). What was sequenced was PBMCs or T cells enriched from blood (not recorded which). CDR3: CASSPRGAGYTDTQYF. CDR3 DNA sequence: TGCGCCAGCAGCCCCCGCGGGGCGGGCTACACAGATACGCAGTATTTT.